This is a list of T cell receptor beta chains from one sample in a study of PD-1 blockade in classical Hodgkin lymphoma. Profiling relied on immunoSEQ multiplex PCR, and the TCRdb table lists in-frame clones only, not all of them. Here the sample spans about 40,000 clones, about nine tenths being singletons. Sequencing was performed on peripheral blood mononuclear cells (PBMCs), taken at baseline. These TCRs come from a human donor with classical Hodgkin lymphoma. CDR3s include the opening cysteine and the closing phenylalanine or tryptophan. Fields, in order: CDR3 protein, CDR3 DNA, D gene, J gene, V gene, clone size. D genes are given only for firm matches. The listing skips clone size in some rows; elsewhere it reads once, few, many or a size class.

cdr3_aa: CASSFGTRGTQYF
cdr3_nt: TGTGCCAGCAGTTTCGGGACGCGGGGGACCCAGTACTTC
d_call: .
j_call: TRBJ2-5
v_call: TRBV27
clone_size: once

cdr3_aa: CASSEGGSPLHF
cdr3_nt: TGTGCCAGCAGTGAAGGGGGCTCACCCCTCCACTTT
d_call: TRBD1
j_call: TRBJ1-6
v_call: TRBV6-4
clone_size: few

cdr3_aa: CASSPRDRGWEKLFF
cdr3_nt: TGTGCCAGCAGTCCCCGGGACAGGGGTTGGGAAAAACTGTTTTTT
d_call: TRBD1
j_call: TRBJ1-4
v_call: TRBV6-5
clone_size: .

cdr3_aa: CASSYVEEGGEKLFF
cdr3_nt: TGTGCCAGCAGTTACGTAGAGGAGGGCGGTGAAAAACTGTTTTTT
d_call: .
j_call: TRBJ1-4
v_call: TRBV6-6
clone_size: .

cdr3_aa: CASSELLASSYNEQFF
cdr3_nt: TGTGCCAGCAGCGAACTTTTGGCCAGCTCCTACAATGAGCAGTTCTTC
d_call: .
j_call: TRBJ2-1
v_call: TRBV7-8
clone_size: once

cdr3_aa: CASSLRQAANTGELFF
cdr3_nt: TGTGCCAGCAGCTTAAGGCAGGCCGCGAACACCGGGGAGCTGTTTTTT
d_call: .
j_call: TRBJ2-2
v_call: TRBV7-9
clone_size: .

cdr3_aa: CSVSGQVEAYEQYF
cdr3_nt: TGCAGCGTCAGTGGACAGGTCGAAGCCTACGAGCAGTACTTC
d_call: TRBD1
j_call: TRBJ2-7
v_call: TRBV29-1
clone_size: .

cdr3_aa: CASSYDWASTDTQYF
cdr3_nt: TGTGCCAGCAGCTACGACTGGGCTAGCACAGATACGCAGTATTTT
d_call: .
j_call: TRBJ2-3
v_call: TRBV5-4
clone_size: .

cdr3_aa: CASSYRDRAYGYTF
cdr3_nt: TGTGCCAGCAGCTACCGGGACAGGGCCTATGGCTACACCTTC
d_call: TRBD1
j_call: TRBJ1-2
v_call: TRBV6-5
clone_size: .

cdr3_aa: CATPGGTSTDTQYF
cdr3_nt: TGTGCCACCCCTGGGGGGACTAGCACAGATACGCAGTATTTT
d_call: .
j_call: TRBJ2-3
v_call: TRBV15
clone_size: .

cdr3_aa: CASSYRGYDGYTF
cdr3_nt: TGTGCCAGCAGTTACAGAGGGTATGATGGCTACACCTTC
d_call: .
j_call: TRBJ1-2
v_call: TRBV6-5
clone_size: .

cdr3_aa: CASSPGLGLLQETQYF
cdr3_nt: TGTGCCAGCAGCCCGGGACTCGGCTTGTTGCAAGAGACCCAGTACTTC
d_call: .
j_call: TRBJ2-5
v_call: TRBV5-8
clone_size: .

cdr3_aa: CASSNTGGPSYNEQFF
cdr3_nt: TGTGCCAGCTCCAATACGGGGGGCCCCTCCTACAATGAGCAGTTCTTC
d_call: .
j_call: TRBJ2-1
v_call: TRBV27
clone_size: .

cdr3_aa: CASSPAWGETYEQYF
cdr3_nt: TGTGCCAGCTCACCTGCTTGGGGGGAAACCTACGAGCAGTACTTC
d_call: .
j_call: TRBJ2-7
v_call: TRBV18
clone_size: .

cdr3_aa: CAWSPPVGARNQPQHF
cdr3_nt: TGTGCCTGGAGCCCCCCTGTGGGGGCTCGGAATCAGCCCCAGCATTTT
d_call: .
j_call: TRBJ1-5
v_call: TRBV30
clone_size: .

cdr3_aa: CASTKLEGYEQYF
cdr3_nt: TGTGCCAGCACCAAACTGGAGGGCTACGAGCAGTACTTC
d_call: .
j_call: TRBJ2-7
v_call: TRBV6-5
clone_size: .

cdr3_aa: CASSRQGSGQPQHF
cdr3_nt: TGTGCCAGCAGCCGACAGGGGAGTGGGCAGCCCCAGCATTTT
d_call: TRBD1
j_call: TRBJ1-5
v_call: TRBV5-4
clone_size: .

cdr3_aa: CASSLAFIAVDRTDTQYF
cdr3_nt: TGTGCCAGCAGCTTAGCGTTTATAGCGGTGGATCGCACAGATACGCAGTATTTT
d_call: .
j_call: TRBJ2-3
v_call: TRBV7-6
clone_size: .

cdr3_aa: CASSLRETDTEAFF
cdr3_nt: TGTGCCAGCTCACTCCGAGAGACAGACACTGAAGCTTTCTTT
d_call: .
j_call: TRBJ1-1
v_call: TRBV18
clone_size: .

cdr3_aa: CASRGNTEAFF
cdr3_nt: TGTGCCAGCAGGGGGAACACTGAAGCTTTCTTT
d_call: .
j_call: TRBJ1-1
v_call: TRBV7-9
clone_size: once

cdr3_aa: CASSYSTSGTRQFF
cdr3_nt: TGTGCCAGCAGTTATTCGACTAGCGGGACGCGTCAGTTCTTC
d_call: TRBD2
j_call: TRBJ2-1
v_call: TRBV6-5
clone_size: .

cdr3_aa: CASSLSGTNYQPQHF
cdr3_nt: TGTGCCAGCAGTTTATCGGGGACAAATTATCAGCCCCAGCATTTT
d_call: .
j_call: TRBJ1-5
v_call: TRBV28
clone_size: .

cdr3_aa: CASSPLTPATNEKLFF
cdr3_nt: TGTGCCAGCAGCCCCCTGACACCCGCAACTAATGAAAAACTGTTTTTT
d_call: .
j_call: TRBJ1-4
v_call: TRBV5-5
clone_size: .

cdr3_aa: CASRGGRGAEKLFF
cdr3_nt: TGTGCCAGCAGAGGGGGGCGAGGTGCAGAAAAACTGTTTTTT
d_call: .
j_call: TRBJ1-4
v_call: TRBV2
clone_size: .

cdr3_aa: CASSLPDRDTDTQYF
cdr3_nt: TGTGCCAGCAGCTTACCCGACAGGGACACAGATACGCAGTATTTT
d_call: TRBD1
j_call: TRBJ2-3
v_call: TRBV13
clone_size: .

cdr3_aa: CASGPRGADNEQFF
cdr3_nt: TGTGCTAGTGGTCCCCGGGGGGCCGACAATGAGCAGTTCTTC
d_call: .
j_call: TRBJ2-1
v_call: TRBV12-5
clone_size: .

cdr3_aa: CSARDAGAGELFF
cdr3_nt: TGCAGCGCTAGGGACGCTGGCGCCGGGGAGCTGTTTTTT
d_call: .
j_call: TRBJ2-2
v_call: TRBV29-1
clone_size: once

cdr3_aa: CASSRQGREAFF
cdr3_nt: TGTGCCAGCAGCAGACAGGGGCGAGAAGCTTTCTTT
d_call: TRBD1
j_call: TRBJ1-1
v_call: TRBV13
clone_size: .

cdr3_aa: CASSLSLRTEAFF
cdr3_nt: TGTGCCAGCAGCCTATCCCTGAGGACTGAAGCTTTCTTT
d_call: .
j_call: TRBJ1-1
v_call: TRBV7-3
clone_size: .

cdr3_aa: CASSPPGQGPPEQYF
cdr3_nt: TGCGCCAGCAGTCCGCCTGGACAGGGGCCGCCCGAGCAGTACTTC
d_call: TRBD1
j_call: TRBJ2-7
v_call: TRBV23-1
clone_size: .

cdr3_aa: CASSLVGGVETQYF
cdr3_nt: TGTGCCAGCAGCTTAGTCGGGGGGGTAGAGACCCAGTACTTC
d_call: TRBD2
j_call: TRBJ2-5
v_call: TRBV7-2
clone_size: .